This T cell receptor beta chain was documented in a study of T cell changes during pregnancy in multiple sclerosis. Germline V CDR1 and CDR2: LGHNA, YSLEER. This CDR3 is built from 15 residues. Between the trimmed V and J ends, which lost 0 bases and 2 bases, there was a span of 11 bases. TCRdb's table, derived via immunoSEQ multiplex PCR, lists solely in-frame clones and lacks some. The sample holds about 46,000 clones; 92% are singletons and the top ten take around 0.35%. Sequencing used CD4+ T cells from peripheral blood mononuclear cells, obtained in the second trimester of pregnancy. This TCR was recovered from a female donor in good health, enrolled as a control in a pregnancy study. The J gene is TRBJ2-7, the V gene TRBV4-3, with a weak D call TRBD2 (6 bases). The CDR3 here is CASSQDERATYEQYF. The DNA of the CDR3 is TGCGCCAGCAGCCAAGATGAGCGGGCGACCTACGAGCAGTACTTC.